Listed below are T cell receptor beta chains from one sample, sequenced in a study of T cell changes during pregnancy in multiple sclerosis. The protocol was immunoSEQ multiplex PCR, while the TCRdb copy is restricted to in-frame clones and leaves out a portion. This table has tens of thousands of clones, approximately 92% appearing once. Source: peripheral blood, taken in the third trimester of pregnancy. The receptors derive from a female donor in good health, enrolled as a control in a pregnancy study. Each CDR3 is given with its conserved first and last residue.

V gene: TRBV7-9
J gene: TRBJ1-1
CDR3 protein: CASSVGRGSTEAFF

V gene: TRBV2
J gene: TRBJ1-2
CDR3 protein: CASIYTSAGYTF

V gene: TRBV7-8
J gene: TRBJ1-2
CDR3 protein: CASSASLAGIKGYTF

V gene: TRBV27
J gene: TRBJ1-1
CDR3 protein: CASSPLQGSVTEAFF

V gene: TRBV28
J gene: TRBJ2-7
CDR3 protein: CASTGTTTYEQYF

V gene: TRBV10-3
J gene: TRBJ1-5
CDR3 protein: CAISEGLRSNQPQHF

V gene: TRBV6-6
J gene: TRBJ1-1
CDR3 protein: CASREVGGAEAFF

V gene: TRBV28
J gene: TRBJ2-1
CDR3 protein: CASSLLAGNNEQFF

V gene: TRBV5-4
J gene: TRBJ1-1
CDR3 protein: CASSLVRNTEAFF

V gene: TRBV27
J gene: TRBJ1-1
CDR3 protein: CASRRVLRQRENTEAFF

V gene: TRBV6-5
J gene: TRBJ2-4
CDR3 protein: CASSSEGAKNIQYF

V gene: TRBV29-1
J gene: TRBJ2-5
CDR3 protein: CSVEDLIRGQETQYF

V gene: TRBV27
J gene: TRBJ2-2
CDR3 protein: CASSSQGATGELFF

V gene: TRBV27
J gene: TRBJ2-1
CDR3 protein: CASRALTGTTKMSEQFF

V gene: TRBV7-2
J gene: TRBJ1-2
CDR3 protein: CASSLAGGDGYTF

V gene: TRBV25-1
J gene: TRBJ2-3
CDR3 protein: CASSRDYRTDTQYF

V gene: TRBV4-3
J gene: TRBJ2-3
CDR3 protein: CASSQESNWDTQYF

V gene: TRBV27
J gene: TRBJ1-1
CDR3 protein: CASRQSLGNTEAFF

V gene: TRBV10-2
J gene: TRBJ2-5
CDR3 protein: CASSSPGTPETQYF

V gene: TRBV11-2
J gene: TRBJ2-7
CDR3 protein: CASSLITGGVGEQYF

V gene: TRBV6-1
J gene: TRBJ2-7
CDR3 protein: CASSDWAAMKYEQYF

V gene: TRBV28
J gene: TRBJ1-2
CDR3 protein: CASSSLGQGVNGYTF

V gene: TRBV28
J gene: TRBJ1-2
CDR3 protein: CASSLDPQGAQYGYTF

V gene: TRBV6-6
J gene: TRBJ2-2
CDR3 protein: CASWGGGNTGELFF

V gene: TRBV7-8
J gene: TRBJ1-1
CDR3 protein: CASSHRTGRGEAFF

V gene: TRBV27
J gene: TRBJ1-4
CDR3 protein: CASRPTGAPTATNEKLFF

V gene: TRBV27
J gene: TRBJ2-7
CDR3 protein: CASSLDRGSYEQYF

V gene: TRBV4-3
J gene: TRBJ2-2
CDR3 protein: CASSLGVAGGLTGELFF

V gene: TRBV29-1
J gene: TRBJ2-2
CDR3 protein: CSVEDELAGGRVRNTGELFF

V gene: TRBV6-6
J gene: TRBJ2-7
CDR3 protein: CASSRGTGGTNEQYF

V gene: TRBV5-1
J gene: TRBJ1-2
CDR3 protein: CASSGGTELYGYTF